This T cell receptor beta chain originates from a study of T cell responses to AZD1222 COVID-19 vaccine. Study at large: The study pooled second doses at about 4 or about 12 weeks.

Regarding the study as a whole: White British ancestry dominated among donors, who included more females, and clonal diversity was possibly underestimated. Nearly half of spike-specific TCRs reportedly target variant regions that are unmutated in the B.1.351 and B.1.1.7 variants. Only after the peak T cell response were repertoires sampled.

With respect to this clone: The antigen remains unidentified.

Sequencing was performed with immunoSEQ multiplex PCR; in TCRdb, only in-frame clones are kept and a portion is missing. This table has 90,000 to 130,000 clones, around 84% appearing once. The source of this sequence is an adult in good health. Sequenced here: peripheral blood, sampled on day 0 of AZD1222 vaccination.

CDR3 amino acids: CASSPPLAGGRGSTDTQYF. The DNA of the CDR3 is TGTGCCAGCTCACCACCTCTAGCGGGGGGCCGGGGTAGCACAGATACGCAGTATTTT. The V and J genes are TRBV18 and TRBJ2-3; 11 nucleotides align to TRBD2. The CDR3 has 19 residues. CDR1 and CDR2 from the germline V gene are KGHSH and LQKENI. V lost 0 bases, J lost 0 bases, and 8 bases stayed unmatched.